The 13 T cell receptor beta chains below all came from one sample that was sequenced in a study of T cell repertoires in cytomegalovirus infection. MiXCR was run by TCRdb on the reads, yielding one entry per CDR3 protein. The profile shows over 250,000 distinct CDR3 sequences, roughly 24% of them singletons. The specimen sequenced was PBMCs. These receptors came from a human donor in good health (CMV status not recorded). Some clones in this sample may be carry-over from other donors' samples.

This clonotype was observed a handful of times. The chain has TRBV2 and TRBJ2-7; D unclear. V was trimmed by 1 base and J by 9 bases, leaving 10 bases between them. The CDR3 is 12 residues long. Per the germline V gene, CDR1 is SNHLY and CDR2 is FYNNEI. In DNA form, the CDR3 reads TGTGCCAGCAGTGAAGAAGGGTTCTTGCAGTACTTC. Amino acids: CASSEEGFLQYF.

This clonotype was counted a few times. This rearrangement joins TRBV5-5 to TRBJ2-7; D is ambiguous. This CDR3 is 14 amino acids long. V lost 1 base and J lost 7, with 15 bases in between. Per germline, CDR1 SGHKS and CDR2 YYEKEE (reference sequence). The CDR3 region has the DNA TGTGCCAGCAGCTTGCTTCCCGCCCCATCGGAGCAGTACTTC. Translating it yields CASSLLPAPSEQYF.

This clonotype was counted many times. The CDR3 DNA sequence: TGTGCCAGCAGCTTAGGGGGGGGACAGGGGGAGACCCAGTACTTC. It yields the protein CASSLGGGQGETQYF. V gene TRBV7-2 combines with J gene TRBJ2-5, with 10 bases identical to TRBD1. Germline V gene data show CDR1 as SGHTA and CDR2 as FQGNSA. Trimming removed 1 base from V and 5 bases from J; junction bases left unmatched: 4. The CDR3 spans 15 residues.

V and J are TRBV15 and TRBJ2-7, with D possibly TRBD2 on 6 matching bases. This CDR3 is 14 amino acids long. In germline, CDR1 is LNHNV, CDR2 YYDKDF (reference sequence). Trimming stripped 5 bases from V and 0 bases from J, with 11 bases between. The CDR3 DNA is TGTGCCACCAGCTCCCGGGACTCCTCCTACGAGCAGTACTTC. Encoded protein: CATSSRDSSYEQYF. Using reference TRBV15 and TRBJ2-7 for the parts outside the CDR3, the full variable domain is DAMVIQNPRYQVTQFGKPVTLSCSQTLNHNVMYWYQQKSSQAPKLLFHYYDKDFNNEADTPDNFQSRRPNTSFCFLDIRSPGLGDTAMYLCATSSRDSSYEQYFGPGTRLTVT.

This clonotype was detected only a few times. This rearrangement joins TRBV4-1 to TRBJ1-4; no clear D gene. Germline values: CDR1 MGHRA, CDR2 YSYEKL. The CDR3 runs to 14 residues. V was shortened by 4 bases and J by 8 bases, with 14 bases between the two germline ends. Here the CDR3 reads CASSPGQFREKLFF. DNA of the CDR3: TGCGCCAGCAGCCCCGGGCAGTTTCGCGAAAAACTGTTTTTT.

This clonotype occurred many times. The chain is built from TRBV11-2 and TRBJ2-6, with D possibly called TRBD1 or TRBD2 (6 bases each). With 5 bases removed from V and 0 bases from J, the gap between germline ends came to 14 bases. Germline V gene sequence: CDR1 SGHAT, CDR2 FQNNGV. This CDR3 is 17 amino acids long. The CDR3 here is CASSPRGVYSGANVLTF. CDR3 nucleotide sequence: TGTGCCAGCAGCCCTAGGGGGGTTTACTCTGGGGCCAACGTCCTGACTTTC.

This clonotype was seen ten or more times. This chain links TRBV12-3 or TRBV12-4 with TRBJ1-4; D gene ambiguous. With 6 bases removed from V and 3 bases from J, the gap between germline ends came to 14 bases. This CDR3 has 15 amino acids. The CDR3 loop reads CASRPRDGSNEKLFF. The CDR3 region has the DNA TGTGCCAGCAGGCCCCGTGACGGTTCTAATGAAAAACTGTTTTTT.

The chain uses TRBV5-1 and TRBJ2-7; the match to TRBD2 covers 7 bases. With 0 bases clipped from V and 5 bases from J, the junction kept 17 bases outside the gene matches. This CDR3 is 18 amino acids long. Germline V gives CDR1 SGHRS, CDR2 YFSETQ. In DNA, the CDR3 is TGCGCCAGCAGCTTGGGCTTTGGGGGGGGGGGGATACTCCACGAGCAGTACTTC. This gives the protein CASSLGFGGGGILHEQYF.

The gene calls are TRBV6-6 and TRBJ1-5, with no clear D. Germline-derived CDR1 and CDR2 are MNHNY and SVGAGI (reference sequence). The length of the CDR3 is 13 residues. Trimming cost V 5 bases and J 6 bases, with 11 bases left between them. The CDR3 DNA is TGTGCCAGCAGTCGGATGTTGGCTCAGCCCCAGCATTTT. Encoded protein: CASSRMLAQPQHF.

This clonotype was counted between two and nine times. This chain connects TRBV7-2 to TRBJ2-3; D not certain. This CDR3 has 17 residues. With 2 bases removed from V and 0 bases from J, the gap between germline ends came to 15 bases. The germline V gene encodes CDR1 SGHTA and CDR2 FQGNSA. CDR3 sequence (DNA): TGTGCCAGCAGCTTACGCCTTCTCGGGCCGAGCACAGATACGCAGTATTTT. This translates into CASSLRLLGPSTDTQYF.

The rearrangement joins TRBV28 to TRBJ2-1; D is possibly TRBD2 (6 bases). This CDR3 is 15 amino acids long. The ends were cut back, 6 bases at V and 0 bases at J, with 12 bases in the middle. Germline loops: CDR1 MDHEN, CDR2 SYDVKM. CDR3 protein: CASSGGLSSYNEQFF. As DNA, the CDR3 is TGTGCCAGCAGCGGGGGACTGAGCTCCTACAATGAGCAGTTCTTC.

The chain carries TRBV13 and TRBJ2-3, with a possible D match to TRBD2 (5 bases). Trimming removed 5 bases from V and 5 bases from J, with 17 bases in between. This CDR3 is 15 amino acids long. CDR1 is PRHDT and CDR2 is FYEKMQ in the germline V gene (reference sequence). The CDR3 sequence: CASSLRSVRGDTQYF. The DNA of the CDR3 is TGTGCCAGCAGCCTCCGATCGGTCCGGGGAGATACGCAGTATTTT.

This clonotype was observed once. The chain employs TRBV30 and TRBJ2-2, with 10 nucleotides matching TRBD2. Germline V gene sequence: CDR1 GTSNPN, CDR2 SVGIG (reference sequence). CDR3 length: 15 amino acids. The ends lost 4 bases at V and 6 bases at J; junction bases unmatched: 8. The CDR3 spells CAWNPMSGGAGELFF. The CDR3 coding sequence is TGTGCCTGGAACCCCATGAGCGGGGGGGCCGGGGAGCTGTTTTTT. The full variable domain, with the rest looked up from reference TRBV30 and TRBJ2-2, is SQTIHQWPATLVQPVGSPLSLECTVEGTSNPNLYWYRQAAGRGLQLLFYSVGIGQISSEVPQNLSASRPQDRQFILSSKKLLLSDSGFYLCAWNPMSGGAGELFFGEGSRLTVL.